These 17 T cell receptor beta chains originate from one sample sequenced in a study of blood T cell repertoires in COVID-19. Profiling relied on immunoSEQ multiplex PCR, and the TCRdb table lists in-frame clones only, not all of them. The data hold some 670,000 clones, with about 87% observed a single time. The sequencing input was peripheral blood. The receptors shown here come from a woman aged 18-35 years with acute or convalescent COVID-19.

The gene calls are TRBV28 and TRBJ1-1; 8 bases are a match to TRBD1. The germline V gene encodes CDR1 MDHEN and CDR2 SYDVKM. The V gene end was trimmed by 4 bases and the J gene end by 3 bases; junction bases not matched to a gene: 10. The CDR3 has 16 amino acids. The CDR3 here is CASSSRTGLGDTEAFF. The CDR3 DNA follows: TGTGCCAGCAGTTCCAGGACAGGGCTAGGAGACACTGAAGCTTTCTTT.

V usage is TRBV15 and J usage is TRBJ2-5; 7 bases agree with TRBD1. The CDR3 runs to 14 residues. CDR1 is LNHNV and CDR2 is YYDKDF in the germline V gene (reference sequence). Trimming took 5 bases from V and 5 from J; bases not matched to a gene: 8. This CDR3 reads CATSGMTGWETQYF. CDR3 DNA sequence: TGTGCCACCAGCGGCATGACAGGGTGGGAGACCCAGTACTTC.

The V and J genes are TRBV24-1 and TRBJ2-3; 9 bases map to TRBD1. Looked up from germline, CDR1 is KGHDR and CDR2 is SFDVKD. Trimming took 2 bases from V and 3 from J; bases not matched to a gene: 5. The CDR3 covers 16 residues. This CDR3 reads CATSDWGQGVTDTQYF. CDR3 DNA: TGTGCCACCAGTGATTGGGGACAGGGCGTAACAGATACGCAGTATTTT.

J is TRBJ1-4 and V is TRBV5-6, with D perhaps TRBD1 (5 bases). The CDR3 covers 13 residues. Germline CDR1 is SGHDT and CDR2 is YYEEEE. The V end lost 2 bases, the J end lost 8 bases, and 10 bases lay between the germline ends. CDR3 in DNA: TGTGCCAGCAGCTTAGGGGCTTGGGAAAAACTGTTTTTT. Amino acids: CASSLGAWEKLFF.

CDR3 coding DNA: TGTGCTAGTGGCGTAGGACAGGGCTGGGGGGAGACTGAAGCTTTCTTT. Its translation is CASGVGQGWGETEAFF. This chain uses TRBV12-5 with TRBJ1-1, with TRBD1 identical over 8 bases. Per germline, CDR1 LGHNT and CDR2 FRNRAP. This CDR3 comprises 16 residues. Trimming cost V 6 bases and J 5 bases; bases outside gene matches: 14. Variable domain in full (rest from reference TRBV12-5 and TRBJ1-1): DARVTQTPRHKVTEMGQEVTMRCQPILGHNTVFWYRQTMMQGLELLAYFRNRAPLDDSGMPKDRFSAEMPDATLATLKIQPSEPRDSAVYFCASGVGQGWGETEAFFGQGTRLTVV.

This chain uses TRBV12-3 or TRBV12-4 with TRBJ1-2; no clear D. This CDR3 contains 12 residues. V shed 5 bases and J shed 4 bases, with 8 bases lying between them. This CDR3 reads CASSRRPYGYTF. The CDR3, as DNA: TGTGCCAGCAGTCGGAGGCCCTATGGCTACACCTTC.

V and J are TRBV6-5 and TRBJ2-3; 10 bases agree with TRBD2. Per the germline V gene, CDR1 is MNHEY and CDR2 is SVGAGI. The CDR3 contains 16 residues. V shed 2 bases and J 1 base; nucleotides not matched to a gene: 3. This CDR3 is CASSYRGTSGTDTQYF. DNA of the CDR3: TGTGCCAGCAGTTACAGGGGGACTAGCGGCACAGATACGCAGTATTTT.

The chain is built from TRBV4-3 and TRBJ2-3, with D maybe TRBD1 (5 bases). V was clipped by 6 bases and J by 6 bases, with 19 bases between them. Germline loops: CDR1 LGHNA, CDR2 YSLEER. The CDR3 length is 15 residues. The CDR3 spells CASSRTLDNADTQYF. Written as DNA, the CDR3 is TGCGCCAGCAGTCGAACCTTGGACAATGCGGATACGCAGTATTTT.

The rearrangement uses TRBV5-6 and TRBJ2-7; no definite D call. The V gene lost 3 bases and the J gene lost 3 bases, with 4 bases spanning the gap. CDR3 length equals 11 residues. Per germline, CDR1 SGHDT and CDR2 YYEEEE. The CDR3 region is CASSSNYEQYF. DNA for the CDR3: TGTGCCAGCAGCTCCAACTACGAGCAGTACTTC.

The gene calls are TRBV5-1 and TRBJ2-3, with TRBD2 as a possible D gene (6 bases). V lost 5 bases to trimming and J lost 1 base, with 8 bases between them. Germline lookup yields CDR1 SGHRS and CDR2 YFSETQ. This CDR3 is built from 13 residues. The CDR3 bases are TGCGCCAGCAGTTCGGGGGGCACAGATACGCAGTATTTT. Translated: CASSSGGTDTQYF. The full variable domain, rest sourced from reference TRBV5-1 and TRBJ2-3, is KAGVTQTPRYLIKTRGQQVTLSCSPISGHRSVSWYQQTPGQGLQFLFEYFSETQRNKGNFPGRFSGRQFSNSRSEMNVSTLELGDSALYLCASSSGGTDTQYFGPGTRLTVL.

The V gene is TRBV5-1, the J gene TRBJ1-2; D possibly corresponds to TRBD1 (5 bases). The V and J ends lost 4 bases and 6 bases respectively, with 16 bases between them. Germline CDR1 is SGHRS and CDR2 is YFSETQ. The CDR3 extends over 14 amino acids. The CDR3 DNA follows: TGCGCCAGCAGCACCCCCGAAGCAGGGAATGGCTACACCTTC. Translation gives CASSTPEAGNGYTF.

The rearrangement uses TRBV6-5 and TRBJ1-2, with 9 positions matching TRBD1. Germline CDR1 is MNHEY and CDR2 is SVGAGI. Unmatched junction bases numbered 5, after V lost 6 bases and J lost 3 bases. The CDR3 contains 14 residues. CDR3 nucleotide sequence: TGTGCCAGCAGGCGACAGGGGGAGGACTATGGCTACACCTTC. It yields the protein CASRRQGEDYGYTF.

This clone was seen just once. The CDR3 coding sequence is TGTGCCAGCGGACAGGGTGGGGGCAGCACTGAAGCTTTCTTT. It translates to CASGQGGGSTEAFF. The chain employs TRBV27 and TRBJ1-1; the match to TRBD1 covers 8 bases. This CDR3 has 14 amino acids. J gave up 4 bases and V 8 bases, and 9 bases lay outside the gene matches. Germline CDR1 MNHEY, CDR2 SMNVEV (reference sequence).

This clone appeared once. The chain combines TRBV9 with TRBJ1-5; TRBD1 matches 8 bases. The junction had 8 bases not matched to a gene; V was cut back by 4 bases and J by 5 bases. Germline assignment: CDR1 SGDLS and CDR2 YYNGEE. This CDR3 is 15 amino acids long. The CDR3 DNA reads TGTGCCAGCAGCTTAGGACAGGGACGGCATCAGCCCCAGCATTTT. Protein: CASSLGQGRHQPQHF.

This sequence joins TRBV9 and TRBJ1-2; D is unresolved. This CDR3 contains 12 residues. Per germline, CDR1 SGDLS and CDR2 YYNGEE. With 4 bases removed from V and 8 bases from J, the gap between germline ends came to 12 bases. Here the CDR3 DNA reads TGTGCCAGCAGCTCAGGTACAGACGGCTACACCTTC. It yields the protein CASSSGTDGYTF.

This CDR3 is CASRKGQGVRTQYF. The CDR3 nucleotides are TGTGCCAGTAGGAAGGGACAGGGTGTGCGAACGCAGTATTTT. The chain couples TRBV19 to TRBJ2-3; 9 nucleotides agree with TRBD1. Unmatched junction bases numbered 10, after V lost 6 bases and J lost 9 bases. This CDR3 contains 14 residues. In germline, CDR1 is LNHDA, CDR2 SQIVND (reference sequence).

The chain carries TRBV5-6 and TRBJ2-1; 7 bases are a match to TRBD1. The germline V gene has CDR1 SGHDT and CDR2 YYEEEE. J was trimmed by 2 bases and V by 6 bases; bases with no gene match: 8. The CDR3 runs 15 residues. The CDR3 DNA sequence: TGTGCCAGCAACGACCGGGACAGAACCTACAATGAGCAGTTCTTC. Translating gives CASNDRDRTYNEQFF.